What follows are 22 T cell receptor beta chains derived from one specimen sequenced in a study of cytomegalovirus exposure and HLA in healthy donors. Vbeta (60) and Jbeta (13) primers were used in the PCR. Some clones are missing from TCRdb's copy, which holds only in-frame ones; the method was immunoSEQ multiplex PCR. The table has 150,000 or so clones, about four fifths seen once. Material for sequencing was PBMCs. These receptors were taken from a man between 18 and 35 years old in good health and CMV-seronegative.

V usage is TRBV10-3 and J usage is TRBJ2-3; 7 nucleotides match TRBD2. The CDR3 loop spans 16 amino acids. V lost 0 bases and J lost 5; bases outside the gene matches: 8. Germline CDR1 reads ENHRY; CDR2 reads SYGVKD. Here the CDR3 reads CAISESRSGEGDTQYF. CDR3 DNA: TGTGCCATCAGTGAGTCTAGGAGCGGGGAAGGAGATACGCAGTATTTT.

This clone was counted a few times. Here the CDR3 DNA reads TGTGCCAGCAGGGACAGCGAGAACTATGGCTACACCTTC. This codes for CASRDSENYGYTF. This chain links TRBV2 with TRBJ1-2; possible D gene TRBD1, 6 bases. Trimming pared 6 bases from V and 2 bases from J, leaving 10 bases between. CDR3 size: 13 residues. Looked up from germline, CDR1 is SNHLY and CDR2 is FYNNEI.

The V and J genes are TRBV9 and TRBJ2-1; TRBD2 is a possible D gene (5 bases). CDR1 and CDR2 from the germline V gene are SGDLS and YYNGEE. V was shortened by 2 bases and J by 0 bases, with 6 bases between the two germline ends. The CDR3 sequence is 14 residues long. CDR3 bases: TGTGCCAGCAGCGTTGGGAGCTCCTACAATGAGCAGTTCTTC. It codes for CASSVGSSYNEQFF. The full variable domain, completed using reference TRBV9 and TRBJ2-1, is DSGVTQTPKHLITATGQRVTLRCSPRSGDLSVYWYQQSLDQGLQFLIQYYNGEERAKGNILERFSAQQFPDLHSELNLSSLELGDSALYFCASSVGSSYNEQFFGPGTRLTVL.

V gene TRBV27 combines with J gene TRBJ1-3, with unresolved D. Trimming took 6 bases from V and 1 from J, leaving 7 bases between them. Germline CDR1 MNHEY, CDR2 SMNVEV (reference sequence). CDR3 length: 13 amino acids. CDR3 sequence: CASRRGSGNTIYF. The CDR3 DNA follows: TGTGCCAGCAGAAGAGGGTCTGGAAACACCATATATTTT.

As concerns this clone: One end of the junction is discordant with germline, which a read error may explain. The chain carries TRBV7-9 and TRBJ2-1, with no clear D. This CDR3 has 14 amino acids. Germline V gene data show CDR1 as SEHNR and CDR2 as FQNEAQ (reference sequence). The CDR3 loop reads CASSLVHSYDEQFF. The CDR3 DNA reads TGTGCCAGCAGCCTGGTCCATTCCTACGATGAGCAGTTCTTC.

The chain employs TRBV6-4 and TRBJ2-7; D is undetermined. V lost 0 bases and J 4 bases, leaving 10 bases between the germline ends. Germline CDR1 MRHNA, CDR2 SNTAGT. The CDR3 runs to 14 residues. The CDR3 spells CASSDSAGRYEQYV. CDR3 in DNA: TGTGCCAGCAGTGACTCGGCAGGTCGGTACGAGCAGTACGTC.

In its sample, this clone was seen a few times. The chain recombines TRBV5-1 with TRBJ2-1; 9 bases line up with TRBD2. Germline V lookup: CDR1 SGHRS, CDR2 YFSETQ. V lost 7 bases to trimming and J lost 4 bases; unmatched junction nucleotides: 12. This CDR3 has 16 amino acids. CDR3 nucleotides: TGCGCCAGCGGCCAAAACAAAGCGGGGGGATACAATGAGCAGTTCTTC. The encoded protein is CASGQNKAGGYNEQFF.

The chain links TRBV6-1 to TRBJ2-1; 12 bases are a match to TRBD2. Germline CDR1 is MNHNS and CDR2 is SASEGT. The CDR3 is made up of 14 amino acids. Germline trimming cut 7 bases from V and 8 bases from J; bases unmatched to any gene: 6. The CDR3 loop is CASKSSGGAHEQFF. The CDR3 DNA reads as TGTGCCAGCAAGTCTAGCGGGGGGGCCCATGAGCAGTTCTTC.

This chain uses TRBV4-2 with TRBJ1-5; TRBD1 aligns across 9 bases. V dropped 3 bases and J dropped 4; count of bases not matched to a gene: 10. Germline V CDR1 and CDR2: LGHNA, YNFKEQ. This CDR3 region has 17 residues. CDR3: CASSHVSSGTGNQPQHF. In DNA form, the CDR3 reads TGTGCCAGCAGCCACGTTTCCTCCGGGACAGGGAATCAGCCCCAGCATTTT.

This clone has only a few counts. Written as DNA, the CDR3 is TGCGCCAGCAGTGAGAGGGGACAGGTGAACACTGAAGCTTTCTTT. It encodes CASSERGQVNTEAFF. The chain couples TRBV10-1 to TRBJ1-1; 8 bases agree with TRBD1. The CDR3 loop spans 15 amino acids. CDR1 WNHNN and CDR2 SYGVQD come from the germline V gene (reference sequence). V shed 2 bases and J 0 bases; nucleotides not matched to a gene: 2.

This chain uses TRBV2 with TRBJ1-5; 7 nucleotides match TRBD1. Trimming at V came to 6 bases and at J to 0 bases, leaving 2 bases not matched to a gene. Germline CDR1 reads SNHLY; CDR2 reads FYNNEI. The CDR3 contains 14 residues. The CDR3 DNA follows: TGTGCCAGCAGGGACAGGTCTAGCAATCAGCCCCAGCATTTT. Residues: CASRDRSSNQPQHF.

The chain employs TRBV19 and TRBJ1-6; D is uncertain. V dropped 5 bases and J dropped 0 bases, with 5 bases sitting between them. This CDR3 is 14 amino acids long. Germline CDR1 reads LNHDA; CDR2 reads SQIVND (reference sequence). The CDR3 loop is CASSSRSYNSPLHF. The CDR3 DNA is TGTGCCAGTAGTTCCCGCTCCTATAATTCACCCCTCCACTTT.

Comment on this clone: One end of the junction varies from germline; a read error may be responsible. The chain combines TRBV7-6 with TRBJ2-7; D is possibly TRBD1 (6 bases). This CDR3 contains 14 residues. CDR1 and CDR2 (germline): SGHVS, FNYEAQ. In nucleotides, the CDR3 is TGTACCAGCAGCTTAGGTCCAGGGGCCAACGAGCAGTACTTC. This translates into CTSSLGPGANEQYF.

This rearrangement joins TRBV29-1 to TRBJ2-5; D is ambiguous. The V end was cut by 7 bases, the J end by 2 bases, with 5 bases between. The CDR3 is made up of 10 amino acids. Per germline, CDR1 SQVTM and CDR2 ANQGSEA. CDR3 residues: CSGRQETQYF. CDR3 nucleotide sequence: TGCAGCGGGCGGCAAGAGACCCAGTACTTC.

The CDR3 loop reads CASSPPQGTYEQYF. The CDR3 DNA reads TGTGCCAGCTCACCACCCCAGGGAACCTACGAGCAGTACTTC. The chain recombines TRBV18 with TRBJ2-7; tentative D call: TRBD1 (5 bases). Trimming stripped 0 bases from V and 2 bases from J, with 8 bases between. The CDR3 is 14 amino acids. Germline CDR1 and CDR2: KGHSH and LQKENI.

This rearrangement joins TRBV7-9 to TRBJ1-2; 10 bases line up with TRBD1. V shed 2 bases, J shed 6 bases, and the junction held 6 bases outside the gene matches. The CDR3 sequence is 15 residues long. CDR1 is SEHNR, CDR2 FQNEAQ, per germline (reference sequence). CDR3 protein: CASSLSGTGDNGYTF. Here the CDR3 DNA reads TGTGCCAGCAGCTTATCCGGGACAGGGGACAATGGCTACACCTTC.

This chain joins TRBV7-9 and TRBJ1-3; TRBD1 agrees at 8 bases. Per the germline V gene, CDR1 is SEHNR and CDR2 is FQNEAQ (reference sequence). This CDR3 region has 16 residues. V trimming: 5 bases; J trimming: 4 bases; junction bases outside the gene matches: 10. The CDR3 is CASSRIGQGLGNTIYF. In nucleotides, the CDR3 is TGTGCCAGCAGCCGAATAGGACAGGGTTTGGGAAACACCATATATTTT. Full variable domain (outside the CDR3, taken from reference TRBV7-9 and TRBJ1-3): DTGVSQNPRHKITKRGQNVTFRCDPISEHNRLYWYRQTLGQGPEFLTYFQNEAQLEKSRLLSDRFSAERPKGSFSTLEIQRTEQGDSAMYLCASSRIGQGLGNTIYFGEGSWLTVV.

The V and J genes are TRBV6-1 and TRBJ1-1; D gene ambiguous. V was cut by 4 bases and J by 2 bases, with 11 bases left in between. CDR1 is MNHNS, CDR2 SASEGT, per germline. CDR3 length equals 14 residues. The CDR3 nucleotides are TGTGCCAGCAGTGTTTTCCCCAGAAACACTGAAGCTTTCTTT. Protein sequence: CASSVFPRNTEAFF.

The J gene is TRBJ2-1, the V gene TRBV5-4; weak D call: TRBD1 (6 bases). Germline V CDR1 and CDR2: SGHNT, YYREEE (reference sequence). The CDR3 runs to 14 residues. V lost 3 bases to trimming and J lost 8 bases, with 15 bases between them. CDR3 sequence: CASSSGTGFDEQFF. Here the CDR3 DNA reads TGTGCCAGCAGCTCGGGTACAGGGTTTGATGAGCAGTTCTTC.

The rearrangement links TRBV11-3 to TRBJ1-6, with D perhaps matching TRBD1 (5 bases). V lost 5 bases, J lost 6 bases, and 20 bases lay in between. The germline CDR1 and CDR2 sequences are SGHNT and YENEEA. CDR3 length equals 17 residues. This chain's CDR3 is CASSLVWGDPSNSPLHF. The CDR3 bases are TGTGCCAGCAGCCTCGTCTGGGGCGATCCGTCTAATTCACCCCTCCACTTT.

The chain couples TRBV27 to TRBJ2-7, with 8 positions matching TRBD1. The trim removed 3 bases at V and 3 bases at J, leaving 4 bases unmatched. From germline, CDR1 is MNHEY and CDR2 SMNVEV (reference sequence). The length of the CDR3 is 14 residues. CDR3 bases: TGTGCCAGCAGTTTCGGGACAGGAGGCTACGAGCAGTACTTC. Its translation is CASSFGTGGYEQYF.

The gene calls are TRBV2 and TRBJ2-2; possibly TRBD2 for D (6 bases). The CDR3 totals 13 residues. The V gene's germline CDR1 is SNHLY and CDR2 FYNNEI. V dropped 8 bases and J dropped 1 base, with 8 bases sitting between them. CDR3 sequence: CASQAGNTGELFF. The CDR3 region has the DNA TGTGCCAGCCAAGCGGGGAACACCGGGGAGCTGTTTTTT. Full variable domain (missing parts from reference TRBV2 and TRBJ2-2): EPEVTQTPSHQVTQMGQEVILRCVPISNHLYFYWYRQILGQKVEFLVSFYNNEISEKSEIFDDQFSVERPDGSNFTLKIRSTKLEDSAMYFCASQAGNTGELFFGEGSRLTVL.